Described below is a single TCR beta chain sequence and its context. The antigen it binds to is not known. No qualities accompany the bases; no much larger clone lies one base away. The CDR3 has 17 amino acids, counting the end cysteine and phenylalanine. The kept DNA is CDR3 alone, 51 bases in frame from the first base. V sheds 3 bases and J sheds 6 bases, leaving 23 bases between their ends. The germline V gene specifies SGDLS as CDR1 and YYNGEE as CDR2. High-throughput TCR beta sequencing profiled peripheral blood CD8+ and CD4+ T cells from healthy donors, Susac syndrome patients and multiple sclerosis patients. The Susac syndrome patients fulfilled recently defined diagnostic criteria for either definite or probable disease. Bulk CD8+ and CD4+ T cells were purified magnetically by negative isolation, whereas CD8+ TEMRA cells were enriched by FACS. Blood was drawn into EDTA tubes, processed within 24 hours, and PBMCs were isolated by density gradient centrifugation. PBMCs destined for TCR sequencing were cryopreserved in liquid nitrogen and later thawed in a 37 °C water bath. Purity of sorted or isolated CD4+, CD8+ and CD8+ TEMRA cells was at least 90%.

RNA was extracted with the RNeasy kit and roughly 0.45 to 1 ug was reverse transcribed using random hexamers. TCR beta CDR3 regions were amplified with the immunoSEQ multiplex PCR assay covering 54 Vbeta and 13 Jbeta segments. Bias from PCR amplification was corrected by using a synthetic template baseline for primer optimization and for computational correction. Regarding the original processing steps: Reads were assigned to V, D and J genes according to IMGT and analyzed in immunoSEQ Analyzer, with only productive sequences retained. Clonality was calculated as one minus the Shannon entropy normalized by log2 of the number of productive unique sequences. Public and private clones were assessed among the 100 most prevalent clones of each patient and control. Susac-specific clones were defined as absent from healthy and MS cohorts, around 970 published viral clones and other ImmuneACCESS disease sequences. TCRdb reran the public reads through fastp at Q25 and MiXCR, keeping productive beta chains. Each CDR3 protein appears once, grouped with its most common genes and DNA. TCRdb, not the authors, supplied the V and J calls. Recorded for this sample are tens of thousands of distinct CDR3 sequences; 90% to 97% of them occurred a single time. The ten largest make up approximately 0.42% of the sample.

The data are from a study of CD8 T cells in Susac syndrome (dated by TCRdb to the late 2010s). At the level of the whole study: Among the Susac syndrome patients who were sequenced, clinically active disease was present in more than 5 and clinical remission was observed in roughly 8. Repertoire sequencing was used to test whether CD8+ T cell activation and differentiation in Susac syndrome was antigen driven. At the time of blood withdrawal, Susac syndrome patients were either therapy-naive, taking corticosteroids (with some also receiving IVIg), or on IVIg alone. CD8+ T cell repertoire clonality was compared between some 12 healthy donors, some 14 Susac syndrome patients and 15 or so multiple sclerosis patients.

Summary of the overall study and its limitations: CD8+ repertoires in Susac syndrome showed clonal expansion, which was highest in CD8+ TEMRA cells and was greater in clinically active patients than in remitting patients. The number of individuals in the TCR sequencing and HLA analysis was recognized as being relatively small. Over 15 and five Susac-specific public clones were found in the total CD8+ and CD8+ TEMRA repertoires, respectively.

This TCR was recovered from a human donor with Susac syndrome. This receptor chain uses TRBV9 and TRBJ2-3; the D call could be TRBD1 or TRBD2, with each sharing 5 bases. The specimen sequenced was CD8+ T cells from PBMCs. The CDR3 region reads CASSDPRAAGAGDTQYF. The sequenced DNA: TGTGCCAGCAGCGACCCCCGGGCCGCCGGGGCCGGGGATACGCAGTATTTT.